A single T cell receptor beta chain is shown here with its context. CDR1 and CDR2 (germline): MDHEN, SYDVKM. This CDR3 comprises 15 residues. The V gene end was trimmed by 3 bases and the J gene end by 4 bases; junction bases not matched to a gene: 6. This sample stems from a study of Ad26.COV2.S vaccination and SARS-CoV-2 variants. Overall study context: Ad26.COV2.S, an intramuscular injection, was given once or twice 56 days apart.

Treatment defined: roughly 20 received Ad26.COV2.S at low or high dose, single or two shots; five or six received placebo; per-sample allocation not given. Collection of samples fell on day 63 after the first vaccine or placebo injection. Assay used: immunoSEQ multiplex PCR; TCRdb lists only in-frame clones, some missing. The sample shows about 480,000 clones, around 88% of them seen only once. The chain joins TRBV28 to TRBJ1-5; 7 bases are a match to TRBD1. The sample consisted of peripheral blood, taken in a trial of Ad26.COV2.S vaccine versus placebo. The receptor's source is a person aged 18-65 years who received the Ad26.COV2.S COVID-19 vaccine or a placebo. CDR3 coding DNA: TGTGCCAGCAGTTTGTCAGGGGGAGGAAATCAGCCCCAGCATTTT. Protein: CASSLSGGGNQPQHF.